A selection of T cell receptor beta chains follows, all from one sample in a study of cytomegalovirus exposure and HLA in healthy donors. Generated by immunoSEQ multiplex PCR, the TCRdb table keeps only in-frame clones and is missing some. This sample has 190,000 or so clones, with 75% to 90% found just once. Sequencing input: PBMCs. These receptor sequences come from a boy aged 10-17 years in good health and CMV-seronegative. The CDR3 runs from the conserved cysteine through the conserved F or W. D genes are given only for firm matches. A clone size is listed for some rows: how often the clone was seen (once, few, many), or a class if it is expanded.

.,TRBJ1-3,TRBV7-9,TRBD1,CSSSPGEGGSGNTIYF,TGTTCCAGCAGCCCAGGGGAAGGGGGCAGTGGAAACACCATATATTTT
once,TRBJ2-2,TRBV7-9,.,CASKFGWGNTGELFF,TGTGCCAGCAAATTCGGCTGGGGCAACACCGGGGAGCTGTTTTTT
once,TRBJ1-6,TRBV5-4,TRBD1,CASSSGQHNSPLHF,TGTGCCAGCAGCTCGGGACAGCATAATTCACCCCTCCACTTT
.,TRBJ2-1,TRBV19,TRBD2,CASASGPYNEQFF,TGTGCCAGTGCTAGCGGGCCCTACAATGAGCAGTTCTTC
.,TRBJ1-1,TRBV7-9,TRBD1,CASSLETGGGGTEAFF,TGTGCCAGCAGCTTAGAGACAGGGGGAGGCGGCACTGAAGCTTTCTTT
few,TRBJ1-5,TRBV5-1,TRBD1,CASRRGTGGLQPQHF,TGCGCCAGCAGACGCGGGACAGGGGGCCTTCAGCCCCAGCATTTT
.,TRBJ2-7,TRBV7-9,TRBD1,CASSRGQWAYEQYF,TGTGCCAGCAGCAGGGGACAGTGGGCCTACGAGCAGTACTTC
.,TRBJ1-1,TRBV5-6,.,CASSSYSAWAFF,TGTGCCAGCAGCTCCTACTCCGCGTGGGCTTTCTTT
.,TRBJ2-7,TRBV5-1,.,CASSLVPQYTYEQYF,TGCGCCAGCAGCTTGGTCCCACAGTATACCTACGAGCAGTACTTC
.,TRBJ1-3,TRBV4-3,.,CASSQDLGGSGNTIYF,TGCGCCAGCAGCCAAGATCTCGGGGGCTCTGGAAACACCATATATTTT
.,TRBJ2-5,TRBV27,TRBD1,CASRYEGAETQYF,TGTGCCAGCAGATATGAGGGGGCGGAGACCCAGTACTTC
few,TRBJ2-1,TRBV6-1,TRBD2,CASSEASGRAGYEQFF,TGTGCCAGCAGTGAAGCTAGCGGGAGGGCCGGGTATGAGCAGTTCTTC
.,TRBJ1-1,TRBV6-5,.,CASSPYGGTEAFF,TGTGCCAGCAGTCCATATGGAGGGACTGAAGCTTTCTTT
few,TRBJ1-1,TRBV7-6,.,CASSLIIPPTEAFF,TGTGCCAGCAGCTTAATAATCCCCCCCACTGAAGCTTTCTTT
.,TRBJ2-7,TRBV6-1,TRBD1,CASTRRGQGTYEQYF,TGTGCCAGCACCCGAAGGGGACAGGGGACTTACGAGCAGTACTTC
.,TRBJ1-2,TRBV30,.,CAWSFLYGYTF,TGTGCCTGGAGTTTCCTGTATGGCTACACCTTC
.,TRBJ2-1,TRBV4-2,.,CASSQGGLKSLDEQFF,TGTGCCAGCAGCCAAGGAGGACTAAAATCTCTGGATGAGCAGTTCTTC
.,TRBJ1-1,TRBV7-9,.,CASSSGTDQPGGTEAFF,TGTGCCAGCAGCTCGGGGACTGATCAACCCGGCGGGACTGAAGCTTTCTTT
few,TRBJ2-2,TRBV9,.,CASSYRNTGELFF,TGTGCCAGCAGCTACAGGAACACCGGGGAGCTGTTTTTT
.,TRBJ2-1,TRBV6-6,TRBD1,CASTHWDRVIYNEQFF,TGTGCCAGCACCCATTGGGACAGGGTAATTTACAATGAGCAGTTCTTC
.,TRBJ2-3,TRBV5-1,.,CASKGGLAVPSTDTQYF,TGCGCCAGTAAAGGGGGGCTAGCGGTACCTAGCACAGATACGCAGTATTTT
once,TRBJ1-1,TRBV7-9,.,CASSLGGRGERNTEALF,TGTGCCAGCAGCTTAGGGGGGAGGGGGGAGCGGAACACTGAAGCTCTCTTT
.,TRBJ2-7,TRBV29-1,TRBD1,CSVSRDRDHEQYF,TGCAGCGTGAGCCGGGACAGGGACCACGAGCAGTACTTC
.,TRBJ2-7,TRBV6-5,.,CASNFEASSYEQYF,TGTGCCAGCAACTTTGAGGCGAGCTCCTACGAGCAGTACTTC
.,TRBJ1-2,TRBV14,.,CASSQEYRSVYGYTF,TGTGCCAGCAGCCAAGAGTACAGGAGTGTCTATGGCTACACCTTC
.,TRBJ2-3,TRBV9,TRBD1,CASSAWDRGTDTQYF,TGTGCCAGCAGCGCGTGGGACAGGGGCACAGATACGCAGTATTTT
.,TRBJ2-7,TRBV5-1,TRBD1,CASRYGQVTSYEQYF,TGCGCCAGCAGATATGGACAGGTGACATCCTACGAGCAGTACTTC
.,TRBJ2-5,TRBV2,.,CASKGGVAGETQYF,TGTGCCAGCAAGGGCGGGGTAGCCGGAGAGACCCAGTACTTC
.,TRBJ1-2,TRBV6-5,TRBD1,CASSFRGQGVGGYTF,TGTGCCAGCAGTTTCCGGGGACAGGGTGTAGGTGGCTACACCTTC
once,TRBJ2-7,TRBV6-6,TRBD1,CASRAADRALWREQYF,TGTGCCAGCAGGGCGGCGGACAGGGCCCTTTGGCGCGAGCAGTACTTC
.,TRBJ2-1,TRBV19,TRBD2,CASRPTSGGSDEQFF,TGTGCCAGTAGGCCCACTAGCGGGGGGAGCGATGAGCAGTTCTTC
.,TRBJ1-2,TRBV29-1,TRBD1,CSVTQGEGDYGYTF,TGCAGCGTTACACAGGGGGAGGGAGACTATGGCTACACCTTC
.,TRBJ2-7,TRBV6-5,.,CASSYSTGELSYEQYF,TGTGCCAGCAGTTACTCGACCGGGGAACTCTCCTACGAGCAGTACTTC
.,TRBJ2-5,TRBV9,.,CASSVLGGTGGVQETQYF,TGTGCCAGCAGCGTTCTCGGGGGGACAGGAGGGGTGCAAGAGACCCAGTACTTC
.,TRBJ2-3,TRBV4-3,.,CASSQDRGLGGAGRAQYF,TGCGCCAGCAGCCAAGATCGTGGCCTGGGGGGAGCGGGTCGGGCGCAGTATTTT
.,TRBJ1-4,TRBV7-9,TRBD1,CASSPGDRGPDGEKLFF,TGTGCCAGCAGCCCTGGGGACAGGGGGCCCGATGGAGAAAAACTGTTTTTT
.,TRBJ1-5,TRBV6-6,TRBD1,CASSRQGGNQPQHF,TGTGCCAGCAGCCGACAGGGTGGCAATCAGCCCCAGCATTTT
once,TRBJ1-2,TRBV5-6,.,CASSLDRGTRFNYGYTF,TGTGCCAGCAGCTTGGATAGGGGGACCAGATTTAACTATGGCTACACCTTC
.,TRBJ1-2,TRBV7-3,.,CASSLPTGTPRDGYTF,TGTGCCAGCAGCCTACCCACCGGGACTCCGCGGGATGGCTACACCTTC
.,TRBJ2-1,TRBV5-4,TRBD2,CASSLSAGVGDEQFF,TGTGCCAGCAGCTTGAGTGCGGGAGTAGGCGATGAGCAGTTCTTC
few,TRBJ1-2,TRBV18,TRBD1,CASSLGTGDNYGYTF,TGTGCCAGCTCACTGGGGACAGGGGATAACTATGGCTACACCTTC
few,TRBJ2-3,TRBV29-1,TRBD2,CSGVLAGAGTDTQYF,TGCAGCGGGGTACTAGCGGGAGCAGGCACAGATACGCAGTATTTT
.,TRBJ2-7,TRBV15,TRBD1,CATSRDLRATGVNEQYF,TGTGCCACCAGCAGAGATCTGCGAGCGACAGGGGTCAACGAGCAGTACTTC
few,TRBJ1-5,TRBV10-2,TRBD1,CASRDSNSNQPQHF,TGCGCCAGCCGGGACAGCAATAGCAATCAGCCCCAGCATTTT
.,TRBJ2-3,TRBV30,.,CAWSALGSSDTQYF,TGTGCCTGGAGTGCGTTGGGCAGCTCAGATACGCAGTATTTT